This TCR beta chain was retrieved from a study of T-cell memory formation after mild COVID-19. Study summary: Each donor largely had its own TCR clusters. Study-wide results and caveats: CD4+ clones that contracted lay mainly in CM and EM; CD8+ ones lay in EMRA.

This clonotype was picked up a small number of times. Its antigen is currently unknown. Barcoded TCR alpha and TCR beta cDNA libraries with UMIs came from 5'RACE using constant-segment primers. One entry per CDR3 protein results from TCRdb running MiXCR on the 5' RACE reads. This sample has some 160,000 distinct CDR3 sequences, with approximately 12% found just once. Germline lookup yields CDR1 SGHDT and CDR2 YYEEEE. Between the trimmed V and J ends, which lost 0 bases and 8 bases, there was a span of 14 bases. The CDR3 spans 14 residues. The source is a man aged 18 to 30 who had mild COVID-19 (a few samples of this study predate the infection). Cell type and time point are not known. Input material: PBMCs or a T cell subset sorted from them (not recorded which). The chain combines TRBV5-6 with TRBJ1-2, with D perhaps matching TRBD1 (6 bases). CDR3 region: CASSLAGGQPGYTF. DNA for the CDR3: TGTGCCAGCAGCTTGGCCGGGGGACAACCCGGCTACACCTTC.